This TCR beta chain was observed in a study of blood T cell repertoires in COVID-19. Whole-study context: Both acute and convalescent COVID-19 samples were obtained from the United States, Italy and Spain. The cDNA or gDNA used as material had been derived from T cells, B-cell-depleted T cells, or PBMCs.

In its sample, this clone was seen once. Germline CDR1 is MNHEY and CDR2 is SMNVEV (reference sequence). The CDR3 consists of 15 residues. Trimming shortened V by 4 bases and J by 3 bases, and 15 bases separated the two germline ends. The table came from immunoSEQ multiplex PCR; TCRdb's copy has only in-frame clones and leaves some out. Of hundreds of thousands of clones detected, approximately 90% appear once; the ten largest clones hold nearly 6.5%. The participants were between roughly 18 and 89 years old and came from some 23 US areas. Participants were placed into cohorts based on the clinical history they reported.

The TCR sequence derives from a woman aged 25-40 years with acute COVID-19. The sequencing sample was made of PBMCs or T cells enriched from blood (not recorded which). The chain carries TRBV27 and TRBJ2-5; TRBD1 might be the D (6 bases). This chain's CDR3 is CASSSGATNEETQYF. DNA for the CDR3: TGTGCCAGCAGTTCAGGGGCGACAAACGAAGAGACCCAGTACTTC.